This TCR beta chain was recorded in a study of tissue T cells after allogeneic stem cell transplantation. V shed 6 bases, J shed 4 bases, and the junction held 2 bases outside the gene matches. The germline V gene encodes CDR1 KGHPV and CDR2 FQNQEV (reference sequence). CDR3 length: 14 residues. Study findings and constraints: The study did not identify alloreactive or antigen-specific tissue TCRs, and some clones might be persisting host cells. Few T cell clones were shared across patients, but motif clusters showed tissue-specific shared signatures. Anatomically similar tissues had similar TCR repertoires within each patient.

CDR3 sequences, V/J genes, frequencies and template counts came from survey-depth TCRbeta sequencing. The assay was immunoSEQ multiplex PCR, and TCRdb's table has in-frame clones only and misses some. The sample comprises 5,000 or so clones, 49% of which are singletons, and 10% rests with the top ten. Remarks on this clone: The antigen is undetermined. The gene symbols are mouse symbols. The read is 1 residue too short to cover the CDR3 end, so that end is filled in from the germline J gene.

The time point denotes: mouse harvest day 7 after allogeneic transplant. Each mouse received 10^7 T-cell-depleted marrow cells plus 10^6 splenic CD5+ T cells by tail vein. The chain couples TRBV26 to TRBJ2-2; 10 bases match TRBD1. Material for sequencing was gut tissue. The source is a female BALB/c mouse given C57BL/6 T cells with graft-versus-host disease after an allogeneic hematopoietic cell transplant. The part of the CDR3 DNA that was read is TGTGCCAGCAGCCGGGACAGGGGCACCGGGCAGCTCTAC. It encodes CASSRDRGTGQLY. The full CDR3 reads CASSRDRGTGQLYF.